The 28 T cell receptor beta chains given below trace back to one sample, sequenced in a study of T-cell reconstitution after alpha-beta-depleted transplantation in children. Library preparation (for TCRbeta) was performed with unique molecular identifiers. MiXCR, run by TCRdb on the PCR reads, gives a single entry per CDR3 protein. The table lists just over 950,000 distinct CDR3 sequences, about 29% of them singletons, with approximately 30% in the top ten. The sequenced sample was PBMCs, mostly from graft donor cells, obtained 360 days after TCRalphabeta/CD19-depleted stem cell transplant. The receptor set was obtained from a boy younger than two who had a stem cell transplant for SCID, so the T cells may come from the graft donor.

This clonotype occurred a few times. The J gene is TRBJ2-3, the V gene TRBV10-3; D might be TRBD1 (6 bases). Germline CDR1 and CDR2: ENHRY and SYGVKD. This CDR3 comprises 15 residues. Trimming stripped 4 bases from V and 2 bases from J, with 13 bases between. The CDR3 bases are TGTGCCATCAGTGGGGACACCCTGTTCACAGATACGCAGTATTTT. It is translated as CAISGDTLFTDTQYF.

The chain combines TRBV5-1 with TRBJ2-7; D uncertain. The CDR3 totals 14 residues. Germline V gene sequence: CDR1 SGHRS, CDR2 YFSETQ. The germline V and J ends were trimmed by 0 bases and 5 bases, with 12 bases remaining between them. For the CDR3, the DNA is TGCGCCAGCAGCTTGGACCTCCCTATGGACGAGCAGTACTTC. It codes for CASSLDLPMDEQYF.

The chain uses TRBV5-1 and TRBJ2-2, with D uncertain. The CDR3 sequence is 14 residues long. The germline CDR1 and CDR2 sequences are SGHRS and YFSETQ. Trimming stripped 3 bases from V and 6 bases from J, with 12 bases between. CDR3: CASSSKRKAGELFF. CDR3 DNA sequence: TGCGCCAGCAGCTCCAAGAGGAAGGCCGGGGAGCTGTTTTTT. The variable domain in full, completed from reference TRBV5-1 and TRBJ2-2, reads KAGVTQTPRYLIKTRGQQVTLSCSPISGHRSVSWYQQTPGQGLQFLFEYFSETQRNKGNFPGRFSGRQFSNSRSEMNVSTLELGDSALYLCASSSKRKAGELFFGEGSRLTVL.

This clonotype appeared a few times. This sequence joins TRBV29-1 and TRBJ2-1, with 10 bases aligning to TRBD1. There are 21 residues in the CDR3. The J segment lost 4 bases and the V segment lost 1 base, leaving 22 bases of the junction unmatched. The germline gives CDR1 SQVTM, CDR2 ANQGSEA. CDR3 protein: CSVEGRFRGQGTSPLYNEQFF. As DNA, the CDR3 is TGCAGCGTTGAAGGCCGGTTCCGGGGACAGGGGACTTCCCCCCTTTACAATGAGCAGTTCTTC.

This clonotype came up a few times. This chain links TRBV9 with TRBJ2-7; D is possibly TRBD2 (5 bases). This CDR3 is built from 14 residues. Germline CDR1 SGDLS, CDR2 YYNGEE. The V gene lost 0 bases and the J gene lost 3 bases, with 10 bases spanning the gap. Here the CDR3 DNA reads TGTGCCAGCAGCGTAGCGGGATCTAACTACGAGCAGTACTTC. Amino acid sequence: CASSVAGSNYEQYF.

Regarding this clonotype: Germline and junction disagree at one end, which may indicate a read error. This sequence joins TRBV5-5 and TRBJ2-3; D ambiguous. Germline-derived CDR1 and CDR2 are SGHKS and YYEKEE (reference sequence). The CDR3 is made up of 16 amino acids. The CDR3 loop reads CASSLEWAVSTDTQYF. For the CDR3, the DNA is TGTGCTAGCAGCTTGGAATGGGCTGTGAGCACAGATACGCAGTATTTT.

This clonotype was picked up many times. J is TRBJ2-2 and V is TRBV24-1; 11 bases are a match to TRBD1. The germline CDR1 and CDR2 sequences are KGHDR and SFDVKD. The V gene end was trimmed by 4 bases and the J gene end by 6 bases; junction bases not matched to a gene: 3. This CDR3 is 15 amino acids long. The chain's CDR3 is CATSDGQGAPGELFF. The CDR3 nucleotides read TGTGCCACCAGTGACGGACAGGGGGCCCCCGGGGAGCTGTTTTTT.

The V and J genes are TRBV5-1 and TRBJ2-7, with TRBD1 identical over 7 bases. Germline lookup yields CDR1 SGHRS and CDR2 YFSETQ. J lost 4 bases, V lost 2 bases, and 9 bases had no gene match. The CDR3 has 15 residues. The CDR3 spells CASSFVRDSSYEQYF. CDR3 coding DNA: TGCGCCAGCAGCTTTGTCCGGGACAGCAGTTACGAGCAGTACTTC.

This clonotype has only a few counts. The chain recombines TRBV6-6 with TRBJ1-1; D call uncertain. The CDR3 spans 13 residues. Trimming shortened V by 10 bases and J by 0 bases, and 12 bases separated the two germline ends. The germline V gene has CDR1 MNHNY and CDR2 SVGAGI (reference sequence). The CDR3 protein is CATRTGVNTEAFF. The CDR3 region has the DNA TGTGCCACACGAACGGGAGTGAACACTGAAGCTTTCTTT.

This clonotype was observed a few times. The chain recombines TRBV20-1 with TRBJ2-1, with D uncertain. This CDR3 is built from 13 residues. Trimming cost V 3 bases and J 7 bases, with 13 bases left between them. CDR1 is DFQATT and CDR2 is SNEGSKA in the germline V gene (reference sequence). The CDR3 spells CSARWSSYNEQFF. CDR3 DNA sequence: TGCAGTGCTAGGTGGAGCAGTTATAATGAGCAGTTCTTC.

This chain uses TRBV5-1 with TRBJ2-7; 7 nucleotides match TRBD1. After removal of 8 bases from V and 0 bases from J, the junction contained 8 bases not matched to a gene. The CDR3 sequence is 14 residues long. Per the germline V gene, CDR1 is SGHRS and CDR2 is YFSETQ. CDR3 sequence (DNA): TGCGCCAGTCGACAGGGAACAAGCTCCTACGAGCAGTACTTC. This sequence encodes CASRQGTSSYEQYF.

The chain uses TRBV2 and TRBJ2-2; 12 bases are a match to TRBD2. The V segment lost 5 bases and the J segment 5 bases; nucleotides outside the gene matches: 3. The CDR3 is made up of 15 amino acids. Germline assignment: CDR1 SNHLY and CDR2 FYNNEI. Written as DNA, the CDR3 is TGTGCCAGCAGTAAGACTAGCGGGGGTACCGGGGAGCTGTTTTTT. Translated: CASSKTSGGTGELFF.

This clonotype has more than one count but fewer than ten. DNA of the CDR3: TGTGCCATCAGTGATCTGGGGTCCAGCACAGATACGCAGTATTTT. Translating gives CAISDLGSSTDTQYF. V gene TRBV10-3 combines with J gene TRBJ2-3, with D unresolved. The CDR3 sequence is 15 residues long. In germline, CDR1 is ENHRY, CDR2 SYGVKD. V was trimmed by 3 bases and J by 0 bases, leaving 10 bases between them.

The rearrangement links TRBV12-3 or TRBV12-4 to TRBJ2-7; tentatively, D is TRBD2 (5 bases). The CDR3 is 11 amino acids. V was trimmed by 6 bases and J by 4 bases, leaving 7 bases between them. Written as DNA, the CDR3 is TGTGCCAGCAGGAGGGCGTACGAGCAGTACTTC. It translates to CASRRAYEQYF.

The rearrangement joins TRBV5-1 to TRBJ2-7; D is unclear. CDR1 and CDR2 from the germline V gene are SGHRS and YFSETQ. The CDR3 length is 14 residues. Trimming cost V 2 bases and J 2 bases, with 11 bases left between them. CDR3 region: CASSFGTEAYEQYF. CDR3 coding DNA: TGCGCCAGCAGCTTCGGAACAGAGGCCTACGAGCAGTACTTC. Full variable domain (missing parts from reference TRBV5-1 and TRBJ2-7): KAGVTQTPRYLIKTRGQQVTLSCSPISGHRSVSWYQQTPGQGLQFLFEYFSETQRNKGNFPGRFSGRQFSNSRSEMNVSTLELGDSALYLCASSFGTEAYEQYFGPGTRLTVT.

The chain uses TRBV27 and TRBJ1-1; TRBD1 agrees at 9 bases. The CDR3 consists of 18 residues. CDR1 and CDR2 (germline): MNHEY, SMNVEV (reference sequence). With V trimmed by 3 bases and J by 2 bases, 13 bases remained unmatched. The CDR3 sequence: CASSFRYPSQGANTEAFF. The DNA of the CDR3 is TGTGCCAGCAGTTTCCGGTACCCGTCACAGGGGGCAAACACTGAAGCTTTCTTT.

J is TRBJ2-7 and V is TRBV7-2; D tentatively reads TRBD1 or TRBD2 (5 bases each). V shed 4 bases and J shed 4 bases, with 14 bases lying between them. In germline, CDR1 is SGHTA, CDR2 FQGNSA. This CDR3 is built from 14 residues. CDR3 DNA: TGTGCCAGCAGCTCAAGGTACGGGGCTTACGAGCAGTACTTC. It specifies CASSSRYGAYEQYF.

As DNA, the CDR3 is TGTGCCAGCAGCATCGCGGACAGGAAGAATTCACCCCTCCACTTT. Amino acid sequence: CASSIADRKNSPLHF. The chain joins TRBV11-2 to TRBJ1-6, with 7 bases fitting TRBD1. V gave up 5 bases and J gave up 7 bases; unmatched junction bases: 8. Germline V gene lookup returns CDR1 SGHAT and CDR2 FQNNGV. The CDR3 is made up of 15 amino acids.

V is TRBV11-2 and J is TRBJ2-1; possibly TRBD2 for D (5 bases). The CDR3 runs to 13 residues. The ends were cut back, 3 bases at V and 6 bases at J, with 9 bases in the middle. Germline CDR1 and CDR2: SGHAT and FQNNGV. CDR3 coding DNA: TGTGCCAGCAGCTTCCTAGCTCCCAATGAGCAGTTCTTC. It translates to CASSFLAPNEQFF.

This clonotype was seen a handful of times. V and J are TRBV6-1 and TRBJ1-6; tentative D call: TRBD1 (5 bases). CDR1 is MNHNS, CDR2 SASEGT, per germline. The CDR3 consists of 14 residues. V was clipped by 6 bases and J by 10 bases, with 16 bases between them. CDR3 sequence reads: CASRVGGIGSPLHF. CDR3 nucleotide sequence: TGTGCCAGCAGGGTGGGGGGTATCGGGTCACCCCTCCACTTT.

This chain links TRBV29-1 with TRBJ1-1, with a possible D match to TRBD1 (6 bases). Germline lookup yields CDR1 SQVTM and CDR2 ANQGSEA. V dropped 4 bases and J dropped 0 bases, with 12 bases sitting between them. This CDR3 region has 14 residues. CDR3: CSVATGSMNTEAFF. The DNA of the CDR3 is TGCAGCGTTGCGACAGGCAGCATGAACACTGAAGCTTTCTTT.

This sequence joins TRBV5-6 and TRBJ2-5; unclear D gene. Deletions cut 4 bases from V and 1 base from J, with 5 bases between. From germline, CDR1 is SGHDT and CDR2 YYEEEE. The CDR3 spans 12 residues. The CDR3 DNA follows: TGTGCCAGCAGCATATTCCAAGAGACCCAGTACTTC. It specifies CASSIFQETQYF.

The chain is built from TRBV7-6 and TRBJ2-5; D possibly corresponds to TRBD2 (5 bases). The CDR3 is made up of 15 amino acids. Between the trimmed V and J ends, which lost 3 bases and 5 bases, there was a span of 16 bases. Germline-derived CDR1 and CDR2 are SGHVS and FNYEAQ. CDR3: CASSFGGFTAETQYF. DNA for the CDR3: TGTGCCAGCAGCTTCGGCGGGTTCACGGCGGAGACCCAGTACTTC.

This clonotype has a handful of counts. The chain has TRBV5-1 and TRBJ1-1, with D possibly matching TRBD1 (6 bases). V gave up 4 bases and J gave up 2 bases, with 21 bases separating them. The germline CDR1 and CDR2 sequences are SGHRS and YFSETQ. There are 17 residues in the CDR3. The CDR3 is CASSLDLQGRRNTEAFF. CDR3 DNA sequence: TGCGCCAGCAGCCTGGACCTACAGGGAAGGCGCAACACTGAAGCTTTCTTT.

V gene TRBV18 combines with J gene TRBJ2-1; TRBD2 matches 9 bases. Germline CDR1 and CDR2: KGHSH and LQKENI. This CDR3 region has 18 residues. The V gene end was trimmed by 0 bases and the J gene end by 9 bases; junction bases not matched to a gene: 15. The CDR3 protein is CASSPPPLSSGELGEQFF. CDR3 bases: TGTGCCAGCTCACCACCCCCGTTGTCTAGCGGGGAGTTAGGTGAGCAGTTCTTC.

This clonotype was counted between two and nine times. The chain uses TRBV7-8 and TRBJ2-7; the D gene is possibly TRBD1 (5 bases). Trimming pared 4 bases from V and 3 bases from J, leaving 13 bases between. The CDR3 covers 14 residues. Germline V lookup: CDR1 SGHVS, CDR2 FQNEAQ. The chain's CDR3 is CASSSIKGYYEQYF. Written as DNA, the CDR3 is TGTGCCAGCAGCTCAATTAAGGGGTACTACGAGCAGTACTTC.

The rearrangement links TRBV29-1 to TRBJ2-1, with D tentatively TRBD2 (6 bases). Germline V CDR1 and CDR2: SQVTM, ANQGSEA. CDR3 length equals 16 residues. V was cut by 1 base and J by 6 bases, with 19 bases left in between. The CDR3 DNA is TGCAGCGTTGAAGCCTGGACGGGAGAAGGGTTCAATGAGCAGTTCTTC. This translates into CSVEAWTGEGFNEQFF.

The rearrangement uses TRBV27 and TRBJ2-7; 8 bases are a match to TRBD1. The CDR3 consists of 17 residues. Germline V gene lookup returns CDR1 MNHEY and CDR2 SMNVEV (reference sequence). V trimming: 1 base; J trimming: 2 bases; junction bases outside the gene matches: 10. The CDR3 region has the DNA TGTGCCAGCAGTTTATTGGGCAGGGGGCGCCGCACCTACGAGCAGTACTTC. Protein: CASSLLGRGRRTYEQYF.